One sample yielded the 19 T cell receptor beta chains listed below, sequenced in a study of blood T cell repertoires in COVID-19. Data came from immunoSEQ multiplex PCR; TCRdb stores just in-frame clones and leaves some out. The sample lists 200,000 to 300,000 clones, about 87% occurring once. The sample was peripheral blood. Source of these receptors: a man in his fifties or sixties who had recovered from COVID-19.

The count of this clone is one. The V and J genes are TRBV28 and TRBJ1-2, with 9 bases identical to TRBD1. The germline V gene encodes CDR1 MDHEN and CDR2 SYDVKM. The CDR3 sequence is 14 residues long. J lost 7 bases, V lost 4 bases, and 7 bases had no gene match. The CDR3: CASSSPGQGAGYTF. The CDR3 nucleotides are TGTGCCAGCAGTTCACCGGGACAGGGAGCTGGCTACACCTTC.

The chain couples TRBV6-5 to TRBJ1-5, with 8 nucleotides matching TRBD1. Germline V gene lookup returns CDR1 MNHEY and CDR2 SVGAGI. The V gene end was trimmed by 7 bases and the J gene end by 4 bases; junction bases not matched to a gene: 9. The CDR3 consists of 15 residues. This CDR3 reads CASTADRDGNQPQHF. CDR3 DNA: TGTGCCAGCACCGCGGACAGGGATGGAAATCAGCCCCAGCATTTT.

The rearrangement links TRBV7-2 to TRBJ2-1; the match to TRBD2 covers 13 bases. This CDR3 has 20 residues. Trimming took 0 bases from V and 7 from J; bases not matched to a gene: 15. CDR1 is SGHTA, CDR2 FQGNSA, per germline. This CDR3 is CASSLALGLAGFTKGNEQFF. The DNA for the CDR3 is TGTGCCAGCAGCTTAGCGTTGGGACTAGCGGGGTTCACGAAGGGTAATGAGCAGTTCTTC.

This chain uses TRBV27 with TRBJ1-2, with TRBD1 matching over 7 bases. The CDR3 consists of 17 residues. V lost 3 bases to trimming and J lost 4 bases; unmatched junction nucleotides: 14. The germline gives CDR1 MNHEY, CDR2 SMNVEV (reference sequence). The CDR3 region has the DNA TGTGCCAGCAGTTTCCAGACAGGGCTGGGGGTGTCCTATGGCTACACCTTC. This sequence encodes CASSFQTGLGVSYGYTF.

The V and J genes are TRBV5-1 and TRBJ1-6, with 10 bases aligning to TRBD1. Germline assignment: CDR1 SGHRS and CDR2 YFSETQ. J was trimmed by 10 bases and V by 1 base; bases with no gene match: 8. This CDR3 is built from 16 residues. This CDR3 is CASSLLGRQGASPLHF. DNA for the CDR3: TGCGCCAGCAGCTTGTTAGGGAGACAGGGGGCATCACCCCTCCACTTT.

V is TRBV9 and J is TRBJ1-4, with D maybe TRBD1 (6 bases). Germline CDR1 reads SGDLS; CDR2 reads YYNGEE. CDR3 length: 14 residues. V shed 3 bases and J shed 9 bases, with 15 bases lying between them. CDR3 DNA sequence: TGTGCCAGCAGCGGAGGGGGATCAGAAAAAAAACTGTTTTTT. This sequence encodes CASSGGGSEKKLFF.

The chain recombines TRBV5-1 with TRBJ2-3; tentatively, D is TRBD2 (6 bases). The CDR3 extends over 16 amino acids. Trimming removed 4 bases at V and 2 bases at J, with 17 bases between. Germline V gene sequence: CDR1 SGHRS, CDR2 YFSETQ. The CDR3 DNA is TGCGCCAGCAGCGGTAACGGGGGAGGCTTCACAGATACGCAGTATTTT. It is translated as CASSGNGGGFTDTQYF.

The V and J genes are TRBV9 and TRBJ2-2; D uncertain. The CDR3 is 15 amino acids. The germline V gene encodes CDR1 SGDLS and CDR2 YYNGEE. The germline V and J ends were trimmed by 0 bases and 1 base, with 7 bases remaining between them. The chain's CDR3 is CASSVVSENTGELFF. CDR3 sequence (DNA): TGTGCCAGCAGCGTAGTGTCAGAGAACACCGGGGAGCTGTTTTTT.

The chain joins TRBV11-1 to TRBJ2-1; 8 bases map to TRBD2. J gave up 7 bases and V 1 base, and 6 bases lay outside the gene matches. CDR3 length: 15 amino acids. The germline CDR1 and CDR2 sequences are SGHAT and FQDESV (reference sequence). CDR3 DNA: TGTGCCAGCAGCTTAGAGGGACTAGTGGAGAATGAGCAGTTCTTC. It specifies CASSLEGLVENEQFF.

V usage is TRBV7-9 and J usage is TRBJ2-3; a possible D gene is TRBD1 (6 bases). Trimming took off 1 base at V and 3 bases at J, with 14 bases between the two ends. The CDR3 runs 16 residues. Germline V lookup: CDR1 SEHNR, CDR2 FQNEAQ (reference sequence). The CDR3 sequence is CASSLEVLRGTDTQYF. The CDR3 coding sequence is TGTGCCAGCAGCTTAGAGGTACTCAGGGGAACAGATACGCAGTATTTT. The variable domain in full, completed from reference TRBV7-9 and TRBJ2-3, reads DTGVSQNPRHKITKRGQNVTFRCDPISEHNRLYWYRQTLGQGPEFLTYFQNEAQLEKSRLLSDRFSAERPKGSFSTLEIQRTEQGDSAMYLCASSLEVLRGTDTQYFGPGTRLTVL.

The chain couples TRBV5-1 to TRBJ2-5; a possible D gene is TRBD2 (6 bases). There are 15 residues in the CDR3. CDR1 is SGHRS, CDR2 YFSETQ, per germline. V was shortened by 1 base and J by 1 base, with 11 bases between the two germline ends. The CDR3 DNA reads as TGCGCCAGCAGCTTGACTAGCCCACCCCAAGAGACCCAGTACTTC. Translation: CASSLTSPPQETQYF.

The V and J genes are TRBV6-5 and TRBJ1-2, with D unclear. CDR3 length: 13 residues. Germline-derived CDR1 and CDR2 are MNHEY and SVGAGI. Trimming took 6 bases from V and 1 from J, leaving 9 bases between them. The CDR3 here is CASRPDINYGYTF. The CDR3 DNA sequence: TGTGCCAGCAGACCAGATATTAACTATGGCTACACCTTC.

J is TRBJ1-1 and V is TRBV9, with D perhaps matching TRBD1 (6 bases). The germline V gene has CDR1 SGDLS and CDR2 YYNGEE. The CDR3 contains 14 residues. Between the trimmed V and J ends, which lost 0 bases and 4 bases, there was a span of 10 bases. The DNA of the CDR3 is TGTGCCAGCAGCGTAGAAGGACAGACCACTGAAGCTTTCTTT. This gives the protein CASSVEGQTTEAFF. The whole variable domain, filled in from reference TRBV9 and TRBJ1-1, reads DSGVTQTPKHLITATGQRVTLRCSPRSGDLSVYWYQQSLDQGLQFLIQYYNGEERAKGNILERFSAQQFPDLHSELNLSSLELGDSALYFCASSVEGQTTEAFFGQGTRLTVV.

This chain joins TRBV6-2 or TRBV6-3 and TRBJ2-1, with 15 bases that match TRBD2. J gave up 5 bases and V 4 bases, and 3 bases lay outside the gene matches. The CDR3 sequence is 16 residues long. Germline CDR1 and CDR2: MNHEY and SVGEGT. CDR3 amino acids: CASSSGLAGGHNEQFF. The CDR3 DNA follows: TGTGCCAGCAGTTCGGGACTAGCGGGGGGCCACAATGAGCAGTTCTTC.

The chain has TRBV30 and TRBJ1-3; D ambiguous. Germline V gene sequence: CDR1 GTSNPN, CDR2 SVGIG (reference sequence). The CDR3 covers 13 residues. V was trimmed by 2 bases and J by 8 bases, leaving 13 bases between them. CDR3 sequence (DNA): TGTGCCTGGAGTCTTGCGGGAGGGCACACCATATATTTT. It specifies CAWSLAGGHTIYF.

V gene TRBV11-2 combines with J gene TRBJ2-2; D call uncertain. The germline V and J ends were trimmed by 5 bases and 0 bases, with 7 bases remaining between them. The length of the CDR3 is 14 residues. Germline CDR1 and CDR2: SGHAT and FQNNGV. CDR3: CASSPNTNTGELFF. The CDR3, as DNA: TGTGCCAGCAGCCCCAACACGAACACCGGGGAGCTGTTTTTT.

The chain uses TRBV5-8 and TRBJ1-6; weak D call: TRBD1 (6 bases). Germline V lookup: CDR1 SGHTS, CDR2 YDEGEE. V was pared by 2 bases and J by 3 bases, with 9 bases between. The CDR3 is 15 residues long. The CDR3 sequence is CASSFQQGYNSPLHF. The DNA for the CDR3 is TGTGCCAGCAGCTTCCAACAGGGCTATAATTCACCCCTCCACTTT.

V gene TRBV5-6 combines with J gene TRBJ2-6, with D possibly being TRBD1 (6 bases). Trimming cost V 4 bases and J 2 bases, with 16 bases left between them. Germline V CDR1 and CDR2: SGHDT, YYEEEE. This CDR3 spans 17 amino acids. The CDR3 here is CASSPYREVPGANVLTF. The CDR3, as DNA: TGTGCCAGCAGCCCCTACAGGGAAGTCCCTGGGGCCAACGTCCTGACTTTC. Variable domain in full (rest from reference TRBV5-6 and TRBJ2-6): DAGVTQSPTHLIKTRGQQVTLRCSPKSGHDTVSWYQQALGQGPQFIFQYYEEEERQRGNFPDRFSGHQFPNYSSELNVNALLLGDSALYLCASSPYREVPGANVLTFGAGSRLTVL.

The chain recombines TRBV4-2 with TRBJ2-2, with TRBD2 identical over 12 bases. Germline CDR1 LGHNA, CDR2 YNFKEQ. V lost 1 base and J lost 0; bases outside the gene matches: 3. The CDR3 totals 18 residues. Here the CDR3 reads CASSQAWTSGANTGELFF. CDR3 in DNA: TGTGCCAGCAGCCAAGCTTGGACTAGCGGGGCGAACACCGGGGAGCTGTTTTTT.